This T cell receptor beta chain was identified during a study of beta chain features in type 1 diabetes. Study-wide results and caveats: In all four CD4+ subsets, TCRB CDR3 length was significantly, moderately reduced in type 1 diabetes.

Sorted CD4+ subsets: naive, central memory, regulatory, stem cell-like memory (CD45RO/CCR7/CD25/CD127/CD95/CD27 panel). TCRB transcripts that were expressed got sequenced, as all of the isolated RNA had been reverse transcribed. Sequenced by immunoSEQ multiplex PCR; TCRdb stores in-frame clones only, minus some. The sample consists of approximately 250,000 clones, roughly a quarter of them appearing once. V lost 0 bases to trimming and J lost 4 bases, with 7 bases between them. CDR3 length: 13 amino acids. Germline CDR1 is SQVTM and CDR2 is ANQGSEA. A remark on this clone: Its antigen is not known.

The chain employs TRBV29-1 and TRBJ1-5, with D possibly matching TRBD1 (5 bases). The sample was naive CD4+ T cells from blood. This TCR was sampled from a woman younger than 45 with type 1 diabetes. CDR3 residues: CSVEDGGNQPQHF. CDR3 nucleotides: TGCAGCGTTGAAGATGGGGGGAATCAGCCCCAGCATTTT.